This entry features one T cell receptor beta chain sequence. Its specificity is not known. The PCR used 60 Vbeta and 13 Jbeta primers. Sequencing used immunoSEQ multiplex PCR; TCRdb keeps in-frame clones, though not all of them. Among over 130,000 clones listed, about 66% were seen once. V was clipped by 4 bases and J by 6 bases; unmatched bases: 7. Per germline, CDR1 SGHDN and CDR2 FVKESK. This CDR3 region has 14 residues. This sample was taken from a study of cytomegalovirus exposure and HLA in healthy donors. Findings and caveats of the study: More clonal expansion characterized HLA-associated TCR beta chains than equally common others in a later analysis. Previously analyzed data showed that most TCR beta V segments were productive at a frequency of about 90% or about 30%. Association with HLA alleles at 0.05 false discovery rate was found for 16,951 TCR beta sequences in a later analysis. Later analysis placed DRB1 highest and HLA-C lowest in TCR association rates, which differed by HLA locus.

This clonotype was obtained from a male donor in good health and CMV-seronegative. Source material: PBMCs. V is TRBV14 and J is TRBJ2-7; 9 bases align to TRBD1. The CDR3 loop is CASSPRTGAGEQYF. In DNA form, the CDR3 reads TGTGCCAGCAGCCCTCGGACAGGGGCGGGCGAGCAGTACTTC.